This TCR beta chain was observed in a study of monozygotic twins with cystic fibrosis. Study-wide results and caveats: Nucleotide-identical clonotype sharing was significantly higher within monozygotic CF twin pairs than between unrelated CF individuals. Low clonality (median around 0.0095) suggested a mostly naive repertoire.

In regard to this clone: The antigen is unknown.

CDR1 and CDR2 (germline): SGHRS, YFSETQ. This CDR3 contains 17 residues. V shed 1 base and J shed 9 bases, with 23 bases lying between them. Sequencing used immunoSEQ multiplex PCR; TCRdb keeps in-frame clones, though not all of them. The table has 25,000 to 30,000 clones, 96% seen once. The chain employs TRBV5-1 and TRBJ2-1; perhaps TRBD1 as D (6 bases). The sequence was obtained from a girl aged 2 to 9 with cystic fibrosis. The sequenced material came from blood. The CDR3 reads CASSLRAGTYVLSEQFF. The DNA of the CDR3 is TGCGCCAGCAGCTTGAGGGCAGGGACATACGTGTTGAGTGAGCAGTTCTTC. Filled out from reference TRBV5-1 and TRBJ2-1, the complete variable domain reads KAGVTQTPRYLIKTRGQQVTLSCSPISGHRSVSWYQQTPGQGLQFLFEYFSETQRNKGNFPGRFSGRQFSNSRSEMNVSTLELGDSALYLCASSLRAGTYVLSEQFFGPGTRLTVL.